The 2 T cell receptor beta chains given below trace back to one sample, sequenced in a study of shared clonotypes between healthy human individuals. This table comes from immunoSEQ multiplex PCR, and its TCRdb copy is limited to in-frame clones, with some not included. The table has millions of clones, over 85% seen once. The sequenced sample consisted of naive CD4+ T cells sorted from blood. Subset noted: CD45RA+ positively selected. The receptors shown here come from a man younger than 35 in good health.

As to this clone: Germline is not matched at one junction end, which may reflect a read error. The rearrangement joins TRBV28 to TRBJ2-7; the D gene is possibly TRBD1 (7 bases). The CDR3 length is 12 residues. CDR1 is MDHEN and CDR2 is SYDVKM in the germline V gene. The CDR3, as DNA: TGTGCCAGCAGTTTCCGGGGGACAGAGCAGTGCTTC. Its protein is CASSFRGTEQCF. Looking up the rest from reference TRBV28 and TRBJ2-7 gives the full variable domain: DVKVTQSSRYLVKRTGEKVFLECVQDMDHENMFWYRQDPGLGLRLIYFSYDVKMKEKGDIPEGYSVSREKKERFSLILESASTNQTSMYLCASSFRGTEQCFGPGTRLTVT.

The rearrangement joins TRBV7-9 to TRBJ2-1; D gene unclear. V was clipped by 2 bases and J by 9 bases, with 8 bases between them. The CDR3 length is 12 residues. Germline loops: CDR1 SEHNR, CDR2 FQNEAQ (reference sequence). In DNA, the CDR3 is TGTGCCAGCAGCTTAAGTGTAGGTGAGCAGTTCTTC. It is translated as CASSLSVGEQFF.